A selection of T cell receptor beta chains follows, all from one sample in a study of T cells in Graves' hyperthyroidism and ophthalmopathy. TCRdb fed the multiplex PCR reads into MiXCR, producing one record per CDR3 protein. The table has 690,000 or so distinct CDR3 sequences, about 17% seen once. Input material: blood. Receptors originate from a woman aged 45-60 years with Graves' hyperthyroidism that later progressed to Graves' ophthalmopathy. CDR3s include the opening cysteine and the closing phenylalanine or tryptophan. Part of the rows lack a size; the others show once, few, many or a class for expanded clones.

NA | TRBJ2-2 | TRBV9 | CASSVATSGSAGELFF
many | TRBJ2-5 | TRBV11-2 | CASSSSADRGSWETQYF
many | TRBJ1-2 | TRBV5-5 | CASSLTGLPNYGYTF
few | TRBJ2-7 | TRBV9 | CASSVGVSSYEQYF
NA | TRBJ1-5 | TRBV20-1 | CSARDYLGNQPQHF
few | TRBJ2-5 | TRBV4-2 | CASSQEGLSQETQYF
many | TRBJ2-7 | TRBV3-1 | CASSQDPRTASSYEQYF
many | TRBJ1-6 | TRBV2 | CASSEQGAVRYNSPLHF
NA | TRBJ1-2 | TRBV5-4 | CASSLVGTYGGGYTF
NA | TRBJ2-1 | TRBV12-3/TRBV12-4 | CASSSDRAVQFF
many | TRBJ2-2 | TRBV6-1 | CASKVVGRTGELFF
few | TRBJ2-4 | TRBV18 | CASSRTGGTLAKNIQYF
many | TRBJ2-1 | TRBV11-2 | CASSLGRASGRWWYNEQFF
many | TRBJ1-2 | TRBV7-8 | CASSSTGDGYTF
many | TRBJ1-1 | TRBV20-1 | CSARGGLKTEAFF
many | TRBJ2-5 | TRBV14 | CASSTRQGETQYF
many | TRBJ2-2 | TRBV9 | CASSLRDREMRELFF
few | TRBJ1-2 | TRBV15 | CATSRHGTGYGYTF
NA | TRBJ1-6 | TRBV5-8 | CASSRDRGSSPLHF
NA | TRBJ2-3 | TRBV9 | CASSVSGERDTQYF
many | TRBJ2-1 | TRBV3-1 | CASSPSWVRNEQFF
NA | TRBJ2-7 | TRBV4-1 | CASSQDDGGSSYEQYF
few | TRBJ1-6 | TRBV18 | CASSPQGAIHNSPLHF
few | TRBJ1-4 | TRBV5-1 | CASSPGVPGQLNEKLFF
NA | TRBJ1-2 | TRBV6-5 | CASSYLPWTGEVYYGYTF
NA | TRBJ2-3 | TRBV7-2 | CASRRSQADTQYF
few | TRBJ1-3 | TRBV4-2 | CASSQDLRTGGRNTIYF
NA | TRBJ2-1 | TRBV5-1 | CASTPGQGYNEQFF
once | TRBJ2-3 | TRBV10-3 | CAISEFGGGAGTQYF
many | TRBJ2-7 | TRBV6-1 | CASSEAHPRASYEQYF
few | TRBJ2-1 | TRBV24-1 | CATSDRAEYNEQFF
few | TRBJ2-2 | TRBV6-1 | CASRRTPGQSTGELFF
NA | TRBJ1-5 | TRBV6-1 | CASSVETGQGYQPQHF
few | TRBJ1-2 | TRBV27 | CASSFFSGDGYTF
few | TRBJ1-1 | TRBV7-8 | CASSSPWWESGNTEAFF
few | TRBJ2-2 | TRBV29-1 | CSVESGGNGELFF
many | TRBJ1-1 | TRBV30 | CAWSPDRATEAFF
NA | TRBJ1-4 | TRBV2 | CASTLGSFLTNEKLFF
many | TRBJ1-1 | TRBV3-1 | CASSQDLGANTEAFF
many | TRBJ2-1 | TRBV27 | CATAYEPGDEQFF
NA | TRBJ1-3 | TRBV7-9 | CASSLYRANSGNTIYF
few | TRBJ1-2 | TRBV27 | CASSEMLPSNYGYTF
few | TRBJ1-2 | TRBV25-1 | CASSPGQGAVSLYGYTF
few | TRBJ2-3 | TRBV19 | CASSIRSDTQYF
NA | TRBJ1-5 | TRBV7-2 | CASSLESRVQPQHF
NA | TRBJ2-5 | TRBV9 | CASSVGWSGGGIETQYF
many | TRBJ1-2 | TRBV20-1 | CSARDQTGDGYTF
few | TRBJ2-1 | TRBV7-3 | CASSPSVSGGANEQFF
NA | TRBJ2-5 | TRBV5-5 | CASSSDRGRSETQYF
many | TRBJ2-1 | TRBV11-2 | CASSLPSADEQFF
few | TRBJ2-5 | TRBV9 | CASSVGFRGQETQYF
many | TRBJ1-1 | TRBV20-1 | CSASPPTGRDTEAFF
NA | TRBJ1-6 | TRBV4-1 | CASSQADPNNPSYNSPLHF
many | TRBJ1-2 | TRBV3-1 | CASSQPTGGEYGYTF
NA | TRBJ1-1 | TRBV10-3 | CAISVGATEASF
NA | TRBJ1-4 | TRBV18 | CASSSRSGAGEKLFF
many | TRBJ2-2 | TRBV2 | CASKRDGELFF
many | TRBJ1-1 | TRBV18 | CASSRAENTEAFF